The 25 T cell receptor beta chains given below trace back to one sample, sequenced in a study of blood T cell repertoires in COVID-19. TCRdb's table, derived via immunoSEQ multiplex PCR, lists solely in-frame clones and lacks some. The sample consists of about 91,000 clones, just over 85% of them appearing once. What was sequenced was peripheral blood. Receptor source: a woman in her seventies with acute or convalescent COVID-19.

The chain combines TRBV11-2 with TRBJ1-1; 8 bases are shared with TRBD1. Germline values: CDR1 SGHAT, CDR2 FQNNGV. Unmatched junction bases numbered 6, after V lost 5 bases and J lost 1 base. CDR3 length: 15 amino acids. Here the CDR3 DNA reads TGTGCCAGCAGCACTACAGGGGGTTGGAACACTGAAGCTTTCTTT. The encoded protein is CASSTTGGWNTEAFF.

The rearrangement links TRBV2 to TRBJ1-2; a possible D gene is TRBD1 (5 bases). Trimming left V 2 bases short and J 5 bases short, with 15 bases between. Germline assignment: CDR1 SNHLY and CDR2 FYNNEI. This CDR3 spans 15 amino acids. The CDR3 DNA reads as TGTGCCAGCAGTGAAAGTGGCAGGGTGGGGTATGGCTACACCTTC. Encoded protein: CASSESGRVGYGYTF. The variable domain in full, completed from reference TRBV2 and TRBJ1-2, reads EPEVTQTPSHQVTQMGQEVILRCVPISNHLYFYWYRQILGQKVEFLVSFYNNEISEKSEIFDDQFSVERPDGSNFTLKIRSTKLEDSAMYFCASSESGRVGYGYTFGSGTRLTVV.

The genes are TRBV15 and TRBJ2-5, with D unclear. Germline V gene data show CDR1 as LNHNV and CDR2 as YYDKDF (reference sequence). The CDR3 is 15 residues long. Deletions cut 0 bases from V and 0 bases from J, with 8 bases between. The CDR3 reads CATSRDPGYQETQYF. The CDR3 DNA follows: TGTGCCACCAGCAGAGATCCGGGTTACCAAGAGACCCAGTACTTC. The complete variable domain, with remaining parts taken from reference TRBV15 and TRBJ2-5, reads DAMVIQNPRYQVTQFGKPVTLSCSQTLNHNVMYWYQQKSSQAPKLLFHYYDKDFNNEADTPDNFQSRRPNTSFCFLDIRSPGLGDTAMYLCATSRDPGYQETQYFGPGTRLLVL.

V usage is TRBV7-6 and J usage is TRBJ2-1, with a tentative D call TRBD1 (6 bases). The germline V gene encodes CDR1 SGHVS and CDR2 FNYEAQ. The germline V and J ends were trimmed by 3 bases and 9 bases, with 9 bases remaining between them. This CDR3 is built from 12 residues. The CDR3 reads CASSFTGFEQFF. The CDR3 DNA follows: TGTGCCAGCAGCTTTACAGGGTTTGAGCAGTTCTTC.

The gene calls are TRBV28 and TRBJ1-5; 7 nucleotides align to TRBD1. This CDR3 contains 14 residues. V dropped 5 bases and J dropped 3; count of bases not matched to a gene: 4. Germline CDR1 MDHEN, CDR2 SYDVKM. CDR3 nucleotide sequence: TGTGCCAGCAGTCCGACAGGGCCCAATCAGCCCCAGCATTTT. It codes for CASSPTGPNQPQHF.

The sample holds one count of this clone. The CDR3 is CASSDPPGQITGLFF. The CDR3 DNA is TGTGCCAGCAGCGACCCACCGGGACAGATAACGGGGCTGTTTTTT. The chain combines TRBV7-9 with TRBJ2-2; TRBD1 matches at 7 bases. CDR1 is SEHNR, CDR2 FQNEAQ, per germline (reference sequence). This CDR3 spans 15 amino acids. V lost 5 bases, J lost 13 bases, and 16 bases stayed unmatched. Filled out from reference TRBV7-9 and TRBJ2-2, the complete variable domain reads DTGVSQNPRHKITKRGQNVTFRCDPISEHNRLYWYRQTLGQGPEFLTYFQNEAQLEKSRLLSDRFSAERPKGSFSTLEIQRTEQGDSAMYLCASSDPPGQITGLFFGEGSRLTVL.

The chain recombines TRBV27 with TRBJ1-5, with 8 bases lining up with TRBD1. The CDR3 length is 14 residues. V trimming: 8 bases; J trimming: 2 bases; junction bases outside the gene matches: 5. The germline gives CDR1 MNHEY, CDR2 SMNVEV (reference sequence). CDR3 bases: TGTGCCAGCGGGAACAGGGGGGGCAATCAGCCCCAGCATTTT. Its protein is CASGNRGGNQPQHF.

This clone was observed a single time. The chain couples TRBV30 to TRBJ2-7; 11 bases agree with TRBD2. V was pared by 1 base and J by 2 bases, with 13 bases of the junction left unmatched. CDR1 GTSNPN and CDR2 SVGIG come from the germline V gene (reference sequence). CDR3 length: 18 residues. In nucleotides, the CDR3 is TGTGCCTGGAGTGCAGGGGTTCCGGGACTAGCGGTCGCCTACGAGCAGTACTTC. It encodes CAWSAGVPGLAVAYEQYF.

The chain uses TRBV27 and TRBJ1-2; the D gene is possibly TRBD1 (5 bases). Per the germline V gene, CDR1 is MNHEY and CDR2 is SMNVEV (reference sequence). Trimming took off 4 bases at V and 2 bases at J, with 8 bases between the two ends. The CDR3 covers 13 residues. CDR3 loop: CASSYSGNYGYTF. The CDR3 DNA reads TGTGCCAGCAGTTATTCAGGGAACTATGGCTACACCTTC.

This sequence joins TRBV3-1 (or the pseudogene TRBV3-2) and TRBJ2-5; 13 bases match TRBD2. The CDR3 covers 16 residues. The ends lost 7 bases at V and 4 bases at J; junction bases unmatched: 9. From germline, CDR1 is LGHDT and CDR2 YNNKEL (reference sequence). The chain's CDR3 is CASTAGTSGAGETQYF. The CDR3 DNA follows: TGTGCCAGCACCGCCGGGACTAGCGGGGCTGGAGAGACCCAGTACTTC.

This chain connects TRBV13 to TRBJ1-1; TRBD1 aligns across 8 bases. There are 16 residues in the CDR3. J was trimmed by 9 bases and V by 4 bases; bases with no gene match: 16. The germline V gene has CDR1 PRHDT and CDR2 FYEKMQ (reference sequence). DNA for the CDR3: TGTGCCAGCAGCTCCTACCTCAGGGGGCGCCGACAAAAAGCTTTCTTT. It translates to CASSSYLRGRRQKAFF.

The chain combines TRBV27 with TRBJ2-2; possibly TRBD1 for D (5 bases). V shed 3 bases and J shed 1 base, with 15 bases lying between them. The germline CDR1 and CDR2 sequences are MNHEY and SMNVEV (reference sequence). The CDR3 sequence is 17 residues long. This chain's CDR3 is CASSFEGDSLNTGELFF. The DNA of the CDR3 is TGTGCCAGCAGTTTTGAAGGTGACAGTCTGAACACCGGGGAGCTGTTTTTT.

The V and J genes are TRBV4-2 and TRBJ2-3, with 8 bases matching TRBD2. The CDR3 loop spans 16 amino acids. V shed 4 bases, J shed 6 bases, and the junction held 12 bases outside the gene matches. Germline CDR1 reads LGHNA; CDR2 reads YNFKEQ. The CDR3 region has the DNA TGTGCCAGCAGCCTCAGACTAGCGCCGCCGAGGGATACGCAGTATTTT. It is translated as CASSLRLAPPRDTQYF.

The chain has TRBV5-1 and TRBJ1-2; 8 bases align to TRBD1. Trimming removed 4 bases from V and 8 bases from J; junction bases left unmatched: 13. Germline V gives CDR1 SGHRS, CDR2 YFSETQ. The length of the CDR3 is 15 residues. Written as DNA, the CDR3 is TGCGCCAGCAGCACGCGCCCGACAGGGGAGGAAGGCTACACCTTC. As protein: CASSTRPTGEEGYTF.

This clone has only a few counts. The genes are TRBV15 and TRBJ2-3, with TRBD2 identical over 11 bases. V trimming: 0 bases; J trimming: 1 base; junction bases outside the gene matches: 6. From germline, CDR1 is LNHNV and CDR2 YYDKDF (reference sequence). The CDR3 length is 18 residues. CDR3 loop: CATSRDRASGGRTDTQYF. The CDR3 DNA reads TGTGCCACCAGCAGAGATCGGGCTAGCGGGGGGCGCACAGATACGCAGTATTTT.

The V call is TRBV5-1, the J call TRBJ1-4, with 9 nucleotides matching TRBD1. The CDR3 is made up of 15 amino acids. Germline V lookup: CDR1 SGHRS, CDR2 YFSETQ. The V gene end was trimmed by 4 bases and the J gene end by 7 bases; junction bases not matched to a gene: 8. The CDR3 loop is CASSPGTGRFEKLFF. CDR3 sequence (DNA): TGCGCCAGCAGCCCCGGGACAGGGAGATTTGAAAAACTGTTTTTT.

The chain links TRBV5-1 to TRBJ2-5, with TRBD2 matching over 9 bases. Germline CDR1 SGHRS, CDR2 YFSETQ. There are 15 residues in the CDR3. V lost 4 bases and J lost 5; bases outside the gene matches: 9. CDR3 region: CASSVGLASAETQYF. CDR3 nucleotides: TGCGCCAGCAGCGTTGGACTAGCGAGCGCGGAGACCCAGTACTTC.

This chain connects TRBV6-1 to TRBJ2-5; D not resolved. V shed 2 bases and J shed 2 bases, with 21 bases lying between them. CDR1 and CDR2 (germline): MNHNS, SASEGT. CDR3 length: 18 amino acids. CDR3 sequence: CASSELSSVSTNQETQYF. The CDR3 DNA reads TGTGCCAGCAGTGAATTGTCCAGTGTTAGCACCAATCAAGAGACCCAGTACTTC.

The V and J genes are TRBV10-1 and TRBJ2-2; no firm D call. Germline CDR1 reads WNHNN; CDR2 reads SYGVQD (reference sequence). This CDR3 region has 14 residues. V was clipped by 5 bases and J by 2 bases, with 9 bases between them. CDR3 sequence: CASSTGSNTGELFF. The CDR3 DNA reads as TGCGCCAGCAGTACCGGGTCTAACACCGGGGAGCTGTTTTTT.

The chain employs TRBV7-8 and TRBJ2-1, with a possible D match to TRBD1 (6 bases). CDR3 size: 15 residues. Looked up from germline, CDR1 is SGHVS and CDR2 is FQNEAQ. Between the trimmed V and J ends, which lost 0 bases and 2 bases, there was a span of 8 bases. CDR3: CASSLAGQAYNEQFF. Here the CDR3 DNA reads TGTGCCAGCAGCTTAGCGGGACAAGCCTACAATGAGCAGTTCTTC. Together with reference TRBV7-8 and TRBJ2-1, the CDR3 gives the full variable domain: GAGVSQSPRYKVAKRGQDVALRCDPISGHVSLFWYQQALGQGPEFLTYFQNEAQLDKSGLPSDRFFAERPEGSVSTLKIQRTQQEDSAVYLCASSLAGQAYNEQFFGPGTRLTVL.

The chain carries TRBV28 and TRBJ1-5; 9 positions agree with TRBD1. This CDR3 contains 18 residues. V was clipped by 2 bases and J by 1 base; unmatched bases: 9. CDR1 is MDHEN and CDR2 is SYDVKM in the germline V gene. Here the CDR3 reads CASSLAGQGVRSNQPQHF. CDR3 in DNA: TGTGCCAGCAGTTTAGCGGGACAGGGCGTAAGAAGCAATCAGCCCCAGCATTTT.

This clone was counted a single time. The J gene is TRBJ2-2, the V gene TRBV7-3; no clear D. CDR3 length equals 14 residues. Deletions cut 1 base from V and 7 bases from J, with 10 bases between. Germline-derived CDR1 and CDR2 are SGHTA and FQGTGA. The CDR3 DNA is TGTGCCAGCAGCTTAATGGGCAGTGGCGGGGAGCTGTTTTTT. This translates into CASSLMGSGGELFF.

This clone was counted only a few times. The chain carries TRBV6-4 and TRBJ1-5; maybe TRBD1 (5 bases). The CDR3 runs 15 residues. Trimming shortened V by 3 bases and J by 4 bases, and 13 bases separated the two germline ends. Germline lookup yields CDR1 MRHNA and CDR2 SNTAGT. CDR3 DNA: TGTGCCAGCAGTGAGGAGACAGAGAAGAATCAGCCCCAGCATTTT. Translating gives CASSEETEKNQPQHF.

The chain has TRBV3-1 (or the pseudogene TRBV3-2) and TRBJ1-6; D is possibly TRBD1 (6 bases). Between the trimmed V and J ends, which lost 5 bases and 7 bases, there was a span of 18 bases. The CDR3 runs to 16 residues. CDR1 is LGHDT, CDR2 YNNKEL, per germline (reference sequence). The CDR3 is CASSRVGGQKNSPLHF. The DNA for the CDR3 is TGTGCCAGCAGCAGGGTAGGAGGACAGAAGAATTCACCCCTCCACTTT.

The chain recombines TRBV27 with TRBJ2-7, with TRBD1 identical over 7 bases. The CDR3 has 15 residues. V trimming: 2 bases; J trimming: 0 bases; junction bases outside the gene matches: 4. Looked up from germline, CDR1 is MNHEY and CDR2 is SMNVEV (reference sequence). In nucleotides, the CDR3 is TGTGCCAGCAGTTTAGGACAGGTCAACTCCTACGAGCAGTACTTC. It encodes CASSLGQVNSYEQYF.